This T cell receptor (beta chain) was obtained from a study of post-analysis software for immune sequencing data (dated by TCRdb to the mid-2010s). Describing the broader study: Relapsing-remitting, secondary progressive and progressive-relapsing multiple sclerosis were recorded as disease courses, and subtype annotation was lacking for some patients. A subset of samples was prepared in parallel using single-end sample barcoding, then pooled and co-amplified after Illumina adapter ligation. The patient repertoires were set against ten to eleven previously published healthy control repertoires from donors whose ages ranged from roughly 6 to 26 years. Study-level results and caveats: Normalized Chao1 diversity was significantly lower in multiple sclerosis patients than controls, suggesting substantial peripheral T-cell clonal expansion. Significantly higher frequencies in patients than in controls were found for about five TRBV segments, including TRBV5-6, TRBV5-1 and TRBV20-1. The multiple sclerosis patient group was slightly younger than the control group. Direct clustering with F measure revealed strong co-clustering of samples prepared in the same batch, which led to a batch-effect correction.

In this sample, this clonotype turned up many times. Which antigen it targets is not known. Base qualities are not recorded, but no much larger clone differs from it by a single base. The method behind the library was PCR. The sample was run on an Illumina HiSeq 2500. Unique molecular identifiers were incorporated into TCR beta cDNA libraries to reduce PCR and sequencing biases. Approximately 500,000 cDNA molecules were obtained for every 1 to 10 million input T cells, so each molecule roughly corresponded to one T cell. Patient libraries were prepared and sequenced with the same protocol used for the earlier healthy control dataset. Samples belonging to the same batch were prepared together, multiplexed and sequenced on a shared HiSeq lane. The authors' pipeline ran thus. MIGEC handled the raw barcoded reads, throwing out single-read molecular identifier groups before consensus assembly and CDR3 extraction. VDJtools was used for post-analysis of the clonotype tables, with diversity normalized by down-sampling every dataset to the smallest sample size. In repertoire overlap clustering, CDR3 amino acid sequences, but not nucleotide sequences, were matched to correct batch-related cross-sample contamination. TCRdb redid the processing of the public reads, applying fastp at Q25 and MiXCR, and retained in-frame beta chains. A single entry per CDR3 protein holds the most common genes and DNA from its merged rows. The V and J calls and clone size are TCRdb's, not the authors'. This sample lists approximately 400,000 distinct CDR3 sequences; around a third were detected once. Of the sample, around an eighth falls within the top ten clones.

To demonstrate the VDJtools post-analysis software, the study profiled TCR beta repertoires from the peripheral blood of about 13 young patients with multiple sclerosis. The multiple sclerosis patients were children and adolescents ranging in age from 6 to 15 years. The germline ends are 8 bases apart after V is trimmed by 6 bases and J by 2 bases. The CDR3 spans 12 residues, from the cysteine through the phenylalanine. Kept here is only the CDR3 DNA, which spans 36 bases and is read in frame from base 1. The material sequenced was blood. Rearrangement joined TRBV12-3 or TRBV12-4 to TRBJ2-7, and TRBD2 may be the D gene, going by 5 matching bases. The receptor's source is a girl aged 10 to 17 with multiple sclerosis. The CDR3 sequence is CASSPGTYEQYF. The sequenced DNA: TGTGCCAGCAGCCCCGGGACCTACGAGCAGTACTTC.